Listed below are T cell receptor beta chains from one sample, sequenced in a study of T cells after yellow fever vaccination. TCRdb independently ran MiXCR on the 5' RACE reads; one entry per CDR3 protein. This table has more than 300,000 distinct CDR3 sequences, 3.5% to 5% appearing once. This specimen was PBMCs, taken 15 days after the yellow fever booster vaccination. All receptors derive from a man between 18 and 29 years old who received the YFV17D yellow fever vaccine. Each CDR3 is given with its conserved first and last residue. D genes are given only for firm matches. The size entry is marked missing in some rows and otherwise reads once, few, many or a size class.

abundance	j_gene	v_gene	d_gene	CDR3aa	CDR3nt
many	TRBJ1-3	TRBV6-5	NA	CASSFRRGNTIYF	TGTGCCAGCAGTTTTAGGAGGGGAAACACCATATATTTT
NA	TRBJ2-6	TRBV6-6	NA	CASSSPTASGANVLTF	TGTGCCAGCAGTTCCCCAACAGCCTCTGGGGCCAACGTCCTGACTTTC
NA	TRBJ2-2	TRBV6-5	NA	CASSYDSGELFF	TGTGCCAGCAGTTATGATTCCGGGGAGCTGTTTTTT
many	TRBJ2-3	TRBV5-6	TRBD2	CASSQLAGDTDTQYF	TGTGCCAGCAGCCAGCTAGCGGGGGACACAGATACGCAGTATTTT
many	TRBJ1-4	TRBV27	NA	CASSLREGNEKLFF	TGTGCCAGCAGTTTACGGGAGGGTAATGAAAAACTGTTTTTT
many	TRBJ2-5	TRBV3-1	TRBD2	CASSQAGGLETQYF	TGTGCCAGCAGCCAAGCGGGGGGGCTGGAGACCCAGTACTTC
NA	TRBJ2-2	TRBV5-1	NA	CASSLLHDGRTGELFF	TGCGCCAGCAGCCTGCTGCACGACGGGCGCACCGGGGAGCTGTTTTTT
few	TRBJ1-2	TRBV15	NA	CATRTVTGNYGYTF	TGTGCCACCAGGACGGTGACAGGCAATTATGGCTACACCTTC
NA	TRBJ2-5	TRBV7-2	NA	CASSSTRAWETQYF	TGTGCCAGCAGCTCTACCAGAGCTTGGGAGACCCAGTACTTC
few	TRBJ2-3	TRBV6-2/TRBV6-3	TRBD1	CASSQGQPTDTQYF	TGTGCCAGCAGCCAGGGACAGCCCACGGATACGCAGTATTTT
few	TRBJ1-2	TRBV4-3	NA	CASSQNQLRAYGYTF	TGCGCCAGCAGCCAAAACCAACTGAGGGCGTATGGCTACACCTTC
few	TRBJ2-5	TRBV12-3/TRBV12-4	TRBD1	CASRRDRPSETQYF	TGTGCCAGCAGGCGGGACAGGCCGTCGGAGACCCAGTACTTC
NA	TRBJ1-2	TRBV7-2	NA	CASSAAGTLINYGYTF	TGTGCCAGCAGCGCCGCAGGGACCCTAATCAACTATGGCTACACCTTC
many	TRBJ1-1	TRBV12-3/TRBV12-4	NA	CASRPDGNTEAFF	TGTGCCAGCAGACCTGACGGGAACACTGAAGCTTTCTTT
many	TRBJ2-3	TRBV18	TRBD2	CASSTSGGAGTDTQYF	TGTGCCAGCTCGACTAGCGGGGGGGCAGGCACAGATACGCAGTATTTT
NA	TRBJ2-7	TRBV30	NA	CAWQTESYEQYF	TGTGCCTGGCAGACAGAATCCTACGAGCAGTACTTC
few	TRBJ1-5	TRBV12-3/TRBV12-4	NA	CASTDRNQPQHF	TGTGCCAGCACGGACAGAAATCAGCCCCAGCATTTT
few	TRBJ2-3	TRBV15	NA	CATSRETSTDTQYF	TGTGCCACCAGCAGAGAAACTAGCACAGATACGCAGTATTTT
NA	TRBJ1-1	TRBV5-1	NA	CASSLALDTEAFF	TGCGCCAGCAGCTTGGCCCTGGACACTGAAGCTTTCTTT
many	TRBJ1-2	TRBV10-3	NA	CAISEEGWGYTF	TGTGCCATCAGTGAGGAGGGTTGGGGCTACACCTTC
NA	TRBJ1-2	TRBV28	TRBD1	CASSSPDRGHGYTF	TGTGCCAGCAGTTCCCCCGACAGGGGCCATGGCTACACCTTC
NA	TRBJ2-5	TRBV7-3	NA	CASSLLGFSQETQYF	TGTGCCAGCAGCTTACTAGGATTCTCACAAGAGACCCAGTACTTC
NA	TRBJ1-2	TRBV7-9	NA	CASSSNGGRSYGYTF	TGTGCCAGCAGCTCCAATGGGGGGCGTTCATATGGCTACACCTTC
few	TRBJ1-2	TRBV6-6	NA	CASSYRSRPFYGYTF	TGTGCCAGCAGTTACCGTAGTAGGCCCTTCTATGGCTACACCTTC
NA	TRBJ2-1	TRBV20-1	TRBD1	CSARPGGWNEQFF	TGCAGTGCTAGGCCAGGGGGCTGGAATGAGCAGTTCTTC
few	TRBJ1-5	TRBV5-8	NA	CASSLWDQPQHF	TGTGCCAGCAGTCTTTGGGATCAGCCCCAGCATTTT
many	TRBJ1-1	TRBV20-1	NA	CSARERVMNTEAFF	TGCAGTGCTAGAGAGCGGGTGATGAACACTGAAGCTTTCTTT
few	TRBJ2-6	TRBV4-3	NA	CASSPRAEGSGANVLTF	TGCGCCAGCAGCCCCCGGGCAGAGGGTTCGGGGGCCAACGTCCTGACTTTC
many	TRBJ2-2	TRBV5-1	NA	CASSPGPPPDGELFF	TGCGCCAGCAGCCCGGGCCCTCCTCCGGACGGGGAGCTGTTTTTT
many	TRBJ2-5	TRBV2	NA	CASRETRGTQYF	TGTGCCAGCCGAGAGACCCGTGGGACCCAGTACTTC
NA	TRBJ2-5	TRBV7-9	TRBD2	CASSPSLWTSGSSETQYF	TGTGCCAGCAGCCCTAGTCTCTGGACTAGCGGGAGCTCAGAGACCCAGTACTTC
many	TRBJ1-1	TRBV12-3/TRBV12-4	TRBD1	CASSSTRDRATEAFF	TGTGCCAGCAGTTCTACCCGGGACAGGGCCACTGAAGCTTTCTTT
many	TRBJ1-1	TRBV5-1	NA	CASSLGAGRTEAFF	TGCGCCAGCAGCTTGGGGGCAGGGCGGACTGAAGCTTTCTTT
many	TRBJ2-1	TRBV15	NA	CATMVSGLLMKQFF	TGTGCCACCATGGTGTCCGGGCTGCTGATGAAGCAGTTCTTC
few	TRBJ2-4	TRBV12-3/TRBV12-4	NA	CASSSSGAHIQYF	TGTGCCAGCAGTTCCTCAGGAGCTCACATTCAGTACTTC
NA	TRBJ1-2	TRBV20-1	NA	CSARDPGYGYTF	TGCAGTGCTAGAGATCCGGGCTATGGCTACACCTTC
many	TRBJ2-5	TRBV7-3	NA	CASSFRWRSETQYF	TGTGCCAGCAGCTTTCGTTGGCGGAGTGAGACCCAGTACTTC
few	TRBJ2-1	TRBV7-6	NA	CASSYLGPPKGYNEQFF	TGTGCCAGCAGCTATCTAGGACCCCCTAAGGGCTACAATGAGCAGTTCTTC
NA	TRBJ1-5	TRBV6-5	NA	CASRSDVSAPQHF	TGTGCCAGCAGGTCGGATGTGAGCGCGCCCCAGCATTTT
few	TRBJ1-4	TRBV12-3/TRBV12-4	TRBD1	CASSFPQGVIEKLFF	TGTGCCAGCAGTTTTCCACAGGGGGTAATTGAAAAACTGTTTTTT
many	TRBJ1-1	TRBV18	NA	CASSGGHPNTEAFF	TGTGCCAGCTCAGGGGGACACCCGAACACTGAAGCTTTCTTT
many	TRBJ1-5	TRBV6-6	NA	CASSYSTDNQPQHF	TGTGCCAGCAGTTACTCGACAGACAATCAGCCCCAGCATTTT
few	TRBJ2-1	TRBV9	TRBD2	CASSVGGLAGAYNEQFF	TGTGCCAGCAGCGTAGGGGGACTAGCGGGGGCCTACAATGAGCAGTTCTTC
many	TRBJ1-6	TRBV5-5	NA	CASSWDDSPLHF	TGTGCCAGCAGCTGGGACGATTCACCCCTCCACTTT
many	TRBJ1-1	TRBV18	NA	CASSPGRSNTEAFF	TGTGCCAGCTCACCGGGGCGTTCGAACACTGAAGCTTTCTTT
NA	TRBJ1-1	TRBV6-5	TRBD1	CASSPDGAIRDRTAFF	TGTGCCAGCAGTCCTGACGGGGCCATCCGGGACAGGACCGCTTTCTTT
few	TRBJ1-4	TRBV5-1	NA	CASSLWGDIPTNEKLFF	TGCGCCAGCAGCTTGTGGGGGGACATTCCAACTAATGAAAAACTGTTTTTT
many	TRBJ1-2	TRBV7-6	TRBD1	CASSMGQVYGYTF	TGTGCCAGCAGCATGGGACAGGTGTATGGCTACACCTTC
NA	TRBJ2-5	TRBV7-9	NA	CASSSRDLQETQYF	TGTGCCAGCAGCTCCCGGGACCTACAAGAGACCCAGTACTTC
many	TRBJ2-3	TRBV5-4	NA	CASSLRTTDTQYF	TGTGCCAGCAGCTTGAGGACAACAGATACGCAGTATTTT
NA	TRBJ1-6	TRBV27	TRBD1	CATRTGTENSPLHF	TGTGCCACCCGAACAGGGACAGAGAATTCACCCCTCCACTTT
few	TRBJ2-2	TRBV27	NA	CASGWDRLAGELFF	TGTGCCAGCGGCTGGGACCGGTTGGCCGGGGAGCTGTTTTTT
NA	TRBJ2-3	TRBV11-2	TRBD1	CASGRQGSNTDTQYF	TGTGCCAGCGGTAGACAGGGGAGTAACACAGATACGCAGTATTTT
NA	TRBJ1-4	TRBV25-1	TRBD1	CASSELAGGPAEKLFF	TGTGCCAGCAGTGAATTGGCAGGGGGGCCGGCCGAAAAACTGTTTTTT
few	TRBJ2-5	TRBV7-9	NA	CASSLSGAKETQYF	TGTGCCAGCAGCTTGTCAGGGGCAAAGGAGACCCAGTACTTC